The sequence of this T cell receptor beta chain was determined in a study of T cell responses to AZD1222 COVID-19 vaccine. Study-wide findings and caveats: Close to half of all spike-specific TCRs reportedly target regions of the variants that are unmutated. Donors were largely white British and mainly female; clonal diversity was possibly underestimated. Baseline seropositivity characterized only a handful of AZD1222 recipients. No day 14 peak samples; only post-peak repertoires were characterized.

On this clone: Its antigen is as yet unknown.

Data came from immunoSEQ multiplex PCR; TCRdb stores just in-frame clones and leaves some out. The sample shows roughly 100,000 clones, 80% to 90% of them seen only once. V was cut by 0 bases and J by 6 bases, with 9 bases left in between. The germline CDR1 and CDR2 sequences are GTSNPN and SVGIG (reference sequence). The CDR3 spans 13 residues. The specimen was peripheral blood, collected on day 0 of AZD1222 vaccination. This sequence originates from an adult in good health. The genes are TRBV30 and TRBJ2-1, with D uncertain. The CDR3 region has the DNA TGTGCCTGGAGTGTCTCCACTTTCAATGAGCAGTTCTTC. Its protein is CAWSVSTFNEQFF. The full variable domain, completed using reference TRBV30 and TRBJ2-1, is SQTIHQWPATLVQPVGSPLSLECTVEGTSNPNLYWYRQAAGRGLQLLFYSVGIGQISSEVPQNLSASRPQDRQFILSSKKLLLSDSGFYLCAWSVSTFNEQFFGPGTRLTVL.